The next 27 T cell receptor beta chains were all read from a single sample in a study of T-cell memory formation after mild COVID-19. TCRdb processed the 5' RACE reads anew with MiXCR; each CDR3 protein has one entry. Among tens of thousands of distinct CDR3 sequences, 5% to 7% were seen once, and the ten largest hold 0.81%. Material: PBMCs or a T cell subset sorted from them (not recorded which). The receptors were gathered from an adult who had mild COVID-19 (a few samples of this study predate the infection). Cell type and time point are not known.

This clonotype has at least ten counts. The genes are TRBV20-1 and TRBJ1-5; 9 positions agree with TRBD1. This CDR3 contains 22 residues. After removal of 0 bases from V and 0 bases from J, the junction contained 21 bases not matched to a gene. Per germline, CDR1 DFQATT and CDR2 SNEGSKA (reference sequence). The CDR3 loop reads CSARDDRDRERGIGYSNQPQHF. CDR3 in DNA: TGCAGTGCTAGAGATGACCGGGACAGGGAAAGGGGTATTGGATATAGCAATCAGCCCCAGCATTTT.

There are a few counts of this clonotype. The chain combines TRBV9 with TRBJ1-2; no clear D. Germline-derived CDR1 and CDR2 are SGDLS and YYNGEE. This CDR3 contains 14 residues. Trimming took off 0 bases at V and 1 base at J, with 7 bases between the two ends. The CDR3, as DNA: TGTGCCAGCAGCGTAGCTGGCCTTAACTATGGCTACACCTTC. Translated: CASSVAGLNYGYTF.

The table lists this clonotype with a few counts. The rearrangement links TRBV6-2 or TRBV6-3 to TRBJ1-5; 9 bases are a match to TRBD1. V trimming: 8 bases; J trimming: 7 bases; junction bases outside the gene matches: 12. Per germline, CDR1 MNHEY and CDR2 SVGEGT. The CDR3 runs 15 residues. The CDR3: CASSKGDRVAQPQHF. Written as DNA, the CDR3 is TGTGCCAGCTCCAAGGGGGACAGGGTGGCCCAGCCCCAGCATTTT.

At least ten counts were recorded for this clonotype. The V and J genes are TRBV12-3 or TRBV12-4 and TRBJ2-5; 10 bases align to TRBD2. Unmatched junction bases numbered 5, after V lost 1 base and J lost 6 bases. The CDR3 extends over 15 amino acids. For the CDR3, the DNA is TGTGCCAGCAGTTTAGAGCTAGCGGGAGAGAAGACCCAGTACTTC. Its translation is CASSLELAGEKTQYF.

The sample holds many counts of this clonotype. The chain carries TRBV18 and TRBJ2-7, with TRBD1 matching over 9 bases. J lost 3 bases, V lost 3 bases, and 6 bases had no gene match. The germline V gene encodes CDR1 KGHSH and CDR2 LQKENI. The CDR3 contains 15 residues. This CDR3 is CASSPPGQGGYEQYF. CDR3 coding DNA: TGTGCCAGCTCACCCCCGGGACAGGGAGGCTACGAGCAGTACTTC.

Ten or more counts support this clonotype. J is TRBJ2-2 and V is TRBV5-5, with TRBD2 identical over 11 bases. The V gene end was trimmed by 2 bases and the J gene end by 4 bases; junction bases not matched to a gene: 7. In germline, CDR1 is SGHKS, CDR2 YYEKEE (reference sequence). The CDR3 length is 17 residues. The chain's CDR3 is CASSFASGGTVTGELFF. CDR3 sequence (DNA): TGTGCCAGCAGCTTTGCTAGCGGGGGGACGGTCACCGGGGAGCTGTTTTTT.

This clonotype was observed many times. The V call is TRBV10-3, the J call TRBJ2-5; 15 positions agree with TRBD2. Unmatched junction bases numbered 3, after V lost 5 bases and J lost 5 bases. Germline lookup yields CDR1 ENHRY and CDR2 SYGVKD. The CDR3 runs 15 residues. CDR3 nucleotides: TGTGCCATCAGTCCGGGACTAGCGGGAGGTGAGACCCAGTACTTC. This sequence encodes CAISPGLAGGETQYF.

The genes are TRBV7-8 and TRBJ1-1, with a tentative D call TRBD1 (5 bases). The CDR3 has 16 amino acids. The germline V and J ends were trimmed by 3 bases and 2 bases, with 16 bases remaining between them. The germline V gene encodes CDR1 SGHVS and CDR2 FQNEAQ. For the CDR3, the DNA is TGTGCCAGCAGCTTGAAGGGGCCCAAATTTAACACTGAAGCTTTCTTT. Translated, it gives CASSLKGPKFNTEAFF.

This clonotype has ten or more counts. This chain connects TRBV27 to TRBJ2-1; tentatively, D is TRBD1 (6 bases). The CDR3 extends over 16 amino acids. The germline CDR1 and CDR2 sequences are MNHEY and SMNVEV (reference sequence). The V and J ends lost 6 bases and 3 bases respectively, with 18 bases between them. In DNA, the CDR3 is TGTGCCAGCAGATCCGACTCAGGGGACCACTACAATGAGCAGTTCTTC. This codes for CASRSDSGDHYNEQFF.

This clonotype was counted at least ten times. V and J are TRBV30 and TRBJ2-2; 7 nucleotides line up with TRBD1. This CDR3 is built from 13 residues. V lost 8 bases, J lost 3 bases, and 6 bases stayed unmatched. Germline assignment: CDR1 GTSNPN and CDR2 SVGIG (reference sequence). For the CDR3, the DNA is TGTGCCAGACCGGGACAGCACACCGGGGAGCTGTTTTTT. This encodes CARPGQHTGELFF.

The chain is built from TRBV9 and TRBJ2-3; TRBD2 aligns across 9 bases. The V and J ends lost 3 bases and 1 base, in that order; junction bases with no gene match: 12. The CDR3 runs to 18 residues. Germline V gene lookup returns CDR1 SGDLS and CDR2 YYNGEE. The CDR3 loop reads CASSARPGVAGGTDTQYF. In DNA form, the CDR3 reads TGTGCCAGCAGCGCCCGCCCGGGGGTAGCGGGGGGCACAGATACGCAGTATTTT.

This clonotype came up a few times. The rearrangement links TRBV5-5 to TRBJ1-1, with D uncertain. The germline CDR1 and CDR2 sequences are SGHKS and YYEKEE (reference sequence). This CDR3 spans 11 amino acids. V was cut by 3 bases and J by 2 bases, with 2 bases left in between. In DNA, the CDR3 is TGTGCCAGCAGCTCAAACACTGAAGCTTTCTTT. Translated: CASSSNTEAFF.

This rearrangement joins TRBV5-4 to TRBJ1-2; 7 bases are shared with TRBD1. After removal of 6 bases from V and 7 bases from J, the junction contained 12 bases not matched to a gene. Per germline, CDR1 SGHNT and CDR2 YYREEE (reference sequence). The CDR3 consists of 14 residues. DNA of the CDR3: TGTGCCAGCATCCCCCAGGGGGGAAGGTCTGGCTACACCTTC. Encoded protein: CASIPQGGRSGYTF.

The rearrangement links TRBV19 to TRBJ2-2; TRBD2 matches at 10 bases. CDR3 length: 17 residues. Germline V gene data show CDR1 as LNHDA and CDR2 as SQIVND (reference sequence). The ends lost 7 bases at V and 0 bases at J; junction bases unmatched: 8. The CDR3 bases are TGTGCCAGTACCCAGCGGGGGGGAACTGCGAACACCGGGGAGCTGTTTTTT. Amino acid sequence: CASTQRGGTANTGELFF.

This clonotype has a count of ten or more. The rearrangement links TRBV5-6 to TRBJ1-4; TRBD1 matches at 8 bases. Unmatched junction bases numbered 7, after V lost 4 bases and J lost 11 bases. Germline CDR1 is SGHDT and CDR2 is YYEEEE. This CDR3 is built from 13 residues. The CDR3 DNA sequence: TGTGCCAGCAGCGTCGGACAGGGCTGGAAACTGTTTTTT. Translation gives CASSVGQGWKLFF.

The table lists this clonotype with a few counts. The CDR3 DNA reads as TGCAGTGCTCGTCCGGGACAGGGGGCGCGAGAGACCCAGTACTTC. Its translation is CSARPGQGARETQYF. This chain connects TRBV20-1 to TRBJ2-5; 12 positions match TRBD1. Germline trimming cut 5 bases from V and 4 bases from J; bases unmatched to any gene: 8. This CDR3 is built from 15 residues. The germline CDR1 and CDR2 sequences are DFQATT and SNEGSKA (reference sequence).

V is TRBV20-1 and J is TRBJ1-5, with 7 nucleotides matching TRBD1. Trimming at V came to 6 bases and at J to 3 bases, leaving 2 bases not matched to a gene. Germline CDR1 is DFQATT and CDR2 is SNEGSKA (reference sequence). This CDR3 is built from 12 residues. CDR3 loop: CSADRANQPQHF. CDR3 DNA: TGCAGTGCCGACAGGGCCAATCAGCCCCAGCATTTT.

The rearrangement uses TRBV29-1 and TRBJ2-7; TRBD2 matches 8 bases. Germline CDR1 and CDR2: SQVTM and ANQGSEA. The V segment lost 7 bases and the J segment 0 bases; nucleotides outside the gene matches: 5. The length of the CDR3 is 13 residues. The CDR3 DNA is TGCAGCGCTGGAGCGGGAGCCTCCTACGAGCAGTACTTC. This sequence encodes CSAGAGASYEQYF.

This clonotype was observed a handful of times. J is TRBJ2-5 and V is TRBV12-3 or TRBV12-4, with unresolved D. Trimming removed 6 bases at V and 5 bases at J, with 16 bases between. The CDR3 covers 14 residues. CDR3 amino acids: CASRGKTRSETQYF. The CDR3 coding sequence is TGTGCCAGCAGGGGGAAAACGAGGTCGGAGACCCAGTACTTC.

V gene TRBV7-2 combines with J gene TRBJ1-5, with 7 bases that match TRBD1. The V segment lost 5 bases and the J segment 8 bases; nucleotides outside the gene matches: 9. The germline CDR1 and CDR2 sequences are SGHTA and FQGNSA. The CDR3 sequence is 14 residues long. CDR3 sequence (DNA): TGTGCCAGCAGCCCCGTGGGCAGGGGGGAGCCCCAGCATTTT. Translated, it gives CASSPVGRGEPQHF.

V is TRBV7-3 and J is TRBJ2-1; TRBD2 aligns across 7 bases. Germline loops: CDR1 SGHTA, CDR2 FQGTGA. The CDR3 consists of 15 residues. After removal of 2 bases from V and 5 bases from J, the junction contained 6 bases not matched to a gene. CDR3 nucleotides: TGTGCCAGCAGCTTAGAGGGACTACCGAACAATGAGCAGTTCTTC. Amino acids: CASSLEGLPNNEQFF. The variable domain in full, with the rest retrieved from reference TRBV7-3 and TRBJ2-1, is GAGVSQTPSNKVTEKGKYVELRCDPISGHTALYWYRQSLGQGPEFLIYFQGTGAADDSGLPNDRFFAVRPEGSVSTLKIQRTERGDSAVYLCASSLEGLPNNEQFFGPGTRLTVL.

In this sample, this clonotype turned up a few times. This chain uses TRBV4-2 with TRBJ2-6; a weak D match, TRBD1 (6 bases). There are 19 residues in the CDR3. V lost 0 bases to trimming and J lost 0 bases, with 15 bases between them. Germline CDR1 is LGHNA and CDR2 is YNFKEQ. The CDR3 nucleotides read TGTGCCAGCAGCCAAGAGGACAGACAACCCAACTCTGGGGCCAACGTCCTGACTTTC. Encoded protein: CASSQEDRQPNSGANVLTF.

In this sample, this clonotype turned up a few times. The V call is TRBV6-4, the J call TRBJ1-5, with a tentative D call TRBD1 (5 bases). This CDR3 spans 18 amino acids. CDR1 and CDR2 (germline): MRHNA, SNTAGT. The V gene lost 1 base and the J gene lost 4 bases, with 20 bases spanning the gap. For the CDR3, the DNA is TGTGCCAGCAGTGACTACGTAAGGGGCTGCCCAGATAATCAGCCCCAGCATTTT. Translating gives CASSDYVRGCPDNQPQHF.

This chain links TRBV10-3 with TRBJ1-2, with 7 bases identical to TRBD1. Germline V gene lookup returns CDR1 ENHRY and CDR2 SYGVKD. V shed 3 bases and J 4 bases; nucleotides not matched to a gene: 5. The CDR3 runs 14 residues. CDR3 nucleotides: TGTGCCATCAGTGACGGACAGGCGACCTATGGCTACACCTTC. Translation gives CAISDGQATYGYTF.

This clonotype was seen many times. The chain recombines TRBV4-3 with TRBJ2-5; 11 nucleotides line up with TRBD2. J was trimmed by 0 bases and V by 4 bases; bases with no gene match: 1. This CDR3 is 15 amino acids long. Germline CDR1 is LGHNA and CDR2 is YSLEER. CDR3 coding DNA: TGCGCCAGCAGCCGGGGACTAGCGGACCAAGAGACCCAGTACTTC. The encoded protein is CASSRGLADQETQYF.

This clonotype was recorded at least ten times. One base away lies a much larger clone, so this may be a sequencing read error. The chain links TRBV4-1 to TRBJ2-7; no definite D call. CDR1 and CDR2 from the germline V gene are MGHRA and YSYEKL. The length of the CDR3 is 13 residues. The germline V and J ends were trimmed by 2 bases and 5 bases, with 10 bases remaining between them. Here the CDR3 DNA reads TGCGCCAGCAGCCAACCGACTGGGGACGAGCAGTACTTC. This gives the protein CASSQPTGDEQYF.

This clonotype was counted many times. The gene calls are TRBV4-3 and TRBJ2-1; 9 bases are a match to TRBD1. The germline V gene encodes CDR1 LGHNA and CDR2 YSLEER. The CDR3 extends over 16 amino acids. J was trimmed by 2 bases and V by 4 bases; bases with no gene match: 6. The CDR3 coding sequence is TGCGCCAGCAGCCTTGAAACAGGGGGCCCCTACAATGAGCAGTTCTTC. It is translated as CASSLETGGPYNEQFF.